The 7 T cell receptor beta chains reported below all come from one sample, sequenced in a study of CD8+CD57+ T cells in acquired aplastic anemia. TCR beta VDJ and CDR3 were profiled, and genomic DNA was the template. TCRdb re-derived calls from the reads in MiXCR, one entry per CDR3 protein. The sample lists under 350,000 distinct CDR3 sequences, 45% to 70% seen once, with 7.5% to 9% in the top ten. The sequenced sample was sorted CD4+, CD8+, or CD8+CD57+ T cells (not recorded which) from PBMCs. The receptors shown here come from a human donor with severe aplastic anemia or a healthy control (not recorded which).

In this sample, this clonotype turned up once. The V call is TRBV7-6, the J call TRBJ2-2; TRBD1 matches 9 bases. Germline V gene lookup returns CDR1 SGHVS and CDR2 FNYEAQ. V lost 5 bases to trimming and J lost 5 bases; unmatched junction nucleotides: 9. The CDR3 loop spans 16 amino acids. The CDR3 reads CASSPDRGSWTGELFF. CDR3 coding DNA: TGTGCCAGCAGCCCTGACAGGGGGAGTTGGACCGGGGAGCTGTTTTTT.

This rearrangement joins TRBV7-8 to TRBJ2-3; 9 nucleotides agree with TRBD1. Germline lookup yields CDR1 SGHVS and CDR2 FQNEAQ. The CDR3 runs to 15 residues. The V gene end was trimmed by 6 bases and the J gene end by 6 bases; junction bases not matched to a gene: 10. Here the CDR3 reads CASSSTGGAFDTQYF. In DNA, the CDR3 is TGTGCCAGCAGTTCTACAGGGGGCGCGTTTGATACGCAGTATTTT.

The gene calls are TRBV9 and TRBJ2-5, with D hard to call. CDR1 is SGDLS and CDR2 is YYNGEE in the germline V gene. The V and J ends lost 4 bases and 5 bases respectively, with 18 bases between them. This CDR3 is built from 15 residues. Here the CDR3 reads CASSSTVVARETQYF. In DNA form, the CDR3 reads TGTGCCAGCAGCTCCACTGTGGTAGCAAGGGAGACCCAGTACTTC.

Many counts were recorded for this clonotype. This chain joins TRBV15 and TRBJ1-1; TRBD1 is a possible D gene (5 bases). Germline CDR1 LNHNV, CDR2 YYDKDF (reference sequence). V was shortened by 2 bases and J by 4 bases, with 14 bases between the two germline ends. CDR3 length equals 15 residues. The CDR3 bases are TGTGCCACCAGCAGATTGGGACCGCCAAGCACTGAAGCTTTCTTT. It translates to CATSRLGPPSTEAFF.

The rearrangement links TRBV10-2 to TRBJ1-2, with D hard to call. The CDR3 has 13 amino acids. Deletions cut 6 bases from V and 8 bases from J, with 16 bases between. Germline lookup yields CDR1 WSHSY and CDR2 SAAADI. This CDR3 reads CASRGRTNSGYTF. In DNA form, the CDR3 reads TGCGCCAGCAGAGGTCGCACAAATTCGGGCTACACCTTC.

This clonotype was recorded at least ten times. The chain combines TRBV7-2 with TRBJ2-6, with unresolved D. V was trimmed by 2 bases and J by 0 bases, leaving 5 bases between them. The CDR3 spans 15 residues. The germline gives CDR1 SGHTA, CDR2 FQGNSA. The CDR3: CASSLRSSGANVLTF. For the CDR3, the DNA is TGTGCCAGCAGCTTACGCAGCTCTGGGGCCAACGTCCTGACTTTC.

The rearrangement links TRBV7-1 to TRBJ2-7, with unresolved D. TRBV7-1 counts as an open reading frame of uncertain function. V lost 3 bases and J 3 bases, leaving 9 bases between the germline ends. This CDR3 region has 13 residues. The CDR3 nucleotides read TGTGCCAGCAGCTCCCCGAGCGACTACGAGCAGTACTTC. This codes for CASSSPSDYEQYF.